The 18 T cell receptor beta chains in this list originate from one sample, sequenced in a study of shared clonotypes between healthy human individuals. Sequencing was performed with immunoSEQ multiplex PCR; in TCRdb, only in-frame clones are kept and a portion is missing. The sample includes millions of clones, 85% to 95% seen only once; the top ten take 1.7%. Naivety among CD8 cells was defined by CD45RO negativity and positive CCR7 selection, thereby excluding terminally differentiated effector memory CD45RA+ cells. Specimen: naive CD8+ T cells from PBMCs. These receptors were obtained from a man aged 18 to 29 in good health. Some clones in this sample may be carry-over from other donors' samples.

This clone was found once. This chain uses TRBV7-3 with TRBJ2-3; 7 bases line up with TRBD1. The ends lost 5 bases at V and 0 bases at J; junction bases unmatched: 2. The germline V gene encodes CDR1 SGHTA and CDR2 FQGTGA. This CDR3 is built from 14 residues. CDR3 residues: CASSQTGSTDTQYF. In nucleotides, the CDR3 is TGTGCCAGCAGCCAGACAGGGAGCACAGATACGCAGTATTTT. Full variable domain (outside the CDR3, taken from reference TRBV7-3 and TRBJ2-3): GAGVSQTPSNKVTEKGKYVELRCDPISGHTALYWYRQSLGQGPEFLIYFQGTGAADDSGLPNDRFFAVRPEGSVSTLKIQRTERGDSAVYLCASSQTGSTDTQYFGPGTRLTVL.

The V and J genes are TRBV27 and TRBJ1-5; perhaps TRBD1 as D (5 bases). The germline V and J ends were trimmed by 2 bases and 5 bases, with 13 bases remaining between them. Germline V lookup: CDR1 MNHEY, CDR2 SMNVEV (reference sequence). CDR3 length: 15 amino acids. The CDR3 region is CASSLVGTGYQPQHF. Here the CDR3 DNA reads TGTGCCAGCAGTTTAGTCGGGACGGGATATCAGCCCCAGCATTTT.

The chain's CDR3 is CASSPLGARVFGYTF. DNA of the CDR3: TGTGCCAGCAGCCCCCTTGGGGCCAGGGTGTTTGGCTACACCTTC. The J gene is TRBJ1-2, the V gene TRBV4-2, with D possibly being TRBD1 (5 bases). V was pared by 4 bases and J by 7 bases, with 19 bases between. CDR1 LGHNA and CDR2 YNFKEQ come from the germline V gene. The CDR3 is 15 amino acids.

This clone was picked up one time. J is TRBJ1-5 and V is TRBV10-3; TRBD1 matches 11 bases. Germline assignment: CDR1 ENHRY and CDR2 SYGVKD. V lost 10 bases to trimming and J lost 4 bases; unmatched junction nucleotides: 3. The CDR3 contains 13 residues. The CDR3 DNA reads TGTGCCACCGGGACAGGGGGGAATCAGCCCCAGCATTTT. Translating gives CATGTGGNQPQHF.

J is TRBJ2-3 and V is TRBV1. TRBV1 is given as a pseudogene. The CDR3 has 13 residues. The CDR3 loop reads CTSSQRGGDTQYF. The CDR3 DNA follows: TGCACCAGCAGCCAGCGAGGGGGGGATACGCAGTATTTT.

V and J are TRBV27 and TRBJ2-5, with TRBD2 identical over 14 bases. J was trimmed by 4 bases and V by 3 bases; bases with no gene match: 7. Germline V gene lookup returns CDR1 MNHEY and CDR2 SMNVEV (reference sequence). There are 17 residues in the CDR3. CDR3 region: CASSFTGTSGSLETQYF. CDR3 nucleotide sequence: TGTGCCAGCAGTTTTACCGGGACTAGCGGGAGTTTAGAGACCCAGTACTTC.

In DNA, the CDR3 is TGTGCCAGCAGCCCGGACAGAGTCAATGAGCAGTTCTTC. Encoded protein: CASSPDRVNEQFF. This chain connects TRBV25-1 to TRBJ2-1, with D possibly matching TRBD1 (6 bases). Trimming removed 6 bases from V and 6 bases from J, with 12 bases in between. This CDR3 is 13 amino acids long. The V gene's germline CDR1 is MGHDK and CDR2 SYGVNS.

V and J are TRBV5-8 and TRBJ1-5; TRBD1 is a possible D gene (5 bases). V lost 2 bases to trimming and J lost 0 bases, with 9 bases between them. This CDR3 is built from 15 residues. The germline gives CDR1 SGHTS, CDR2 YDEGEE. CDR3 region: CASSLRDHSNQPQHF. CDR3 DNA sequence: TGTGCCAGCAGCTTAAGGGACCATAGCAATCAGCCCCAGCATTTT.

The chain has TRBV7-6 and TRBJ2-2, with a tentative D call TRBD2 (6 bases). This CDR3 spans 16 amino acids. V shed 0 bases and J shed 1 base, with 9 bases lying between them. Germline CDR1 SGHVS, CDR2 FNYEAQ. CDR3 DNA sequence: TGTGCCAGCAGCTTAGCGGGGAGGAAGAACACCGGGGAGCTGTTTTTT. This translates into CASSLAGRKNTGELFF.

The chain couples TRBV9 to TRBJ1-1, with a tentative D call TRBD1 (6 bases). This CDR3 is 13 amino acids long. The V gene lost 4 bases and the J gene lost 7 bases, with 14 bases spanning the gap. Germline V lookup: CDR1 SGDLS, CDR2 YYNGEE. The CDR3 sequence: CASSTRGAREAFF. CDR3 nucleotides: TGTGCCAGCAGCACACGGGGGGCGCGTGAAGCTTTCTTT.

The CDR3 coding sequence is TGCGCCAGCAGCCACCCGGGCCTCTCCTACGAGCAGTACTTC. Protein sequence: CASSHPGLSYEQYF. V is TRBV4-1 and J is TRBJ2-7; unclear D gene. This CDR3 has 14 residues. V gave up 3 bases and J gave up 0 bases, with 9 bases separating them. CDR1 and CDR2 (germline): MGHRA, YSYEKL.

The J gene is TRBJ1-1, the V gene TRBV19; D gene uncertain. Germline CDR1 is LNHDA and CDR2 is SQIVND (reference sequence). CDR3 length: 14 amino acids. V shed 5 bases and J shed 3 bases, with 13 bases lying between them. For the CDR3, the DNA is TGTGCCAGTAGTCGAGCGGGTACGGACACTGAAGCTTTCTTT. As protein: CASSRAGTDTEAFF.

The V gene is TRBV5-8, the J gene TRBJ2-7; 14 nucleotides align to TRBD2. The V segment lost 0 bases and the J segment 2 bases; nucleotides outside the gene matches: 7. This CDR3 has 18 residues. Germline CDR1 is SGHTS and CDR2 is YDEGEE. The CDR3 loop reads CASSLGWEGLAGAYEQYF. For the CDR3, the DNA is TGTGCCAGCAGCTTGGGCTGGGAGGGACTAGCGGGAGCCTACGAGCAGTACTTC.

The rearrangement links TRBV6-5 to TRBJ2-7, with a possible D match to TRBD1 (7 bases). The germline CDR1 and CDR2 sequences are MNHEY and SVGAGI. V shed 4 bases and J shed 1 base, with 14 bases lying between them. The CDR3 consists of 15 residues. The CDR3 here is CASSFSTGRSYEQYF. DNA for the CDR3: TGTGCCAGCAGTTTCTCGACAGGGAGGTCCTACGAGCAGTACTTC.

The rearrangement links TRBV27 to TRBJ2-1, with 9 bases identical to TRBD1. This CDR3 region has 14 residues. CDR1 and CDR2 (germline): MNHEY, SMNVEV (reference sequence). With V trimmed by 5 bases and J by 7 bases, 6 bases remained unmatched. In DNA, the CDR3 is TGTGCCAGCAGTCCCCGGGACAGGGTAAATGAGCAGTTCTTC. It yields the protein CASSPRDRVNEQFF.

Points on this clone: Other DNA variants within this sample encode the same CDR3. The chain is built from TRBV18 and TRBJ2-7; D is unclear. Trimming pared 3 bases from V and 4 bases from J, leaving 7 bases between. The CDR3 consists of 12 residues. Germline CDR1 reads KGHSH; CDR2 reads LQKENI. The CDR3 is CASSPEGYEQYF. The CDR3 nucleotides read TGTGCCAGCTCACCCGAAGGATACGAGCAGTACTTC.

The CDR3 DNA reads as TGTGCCAGCAGCTCCGGCCAGAAGCCGGAGACCCAGTACTTC. Residues: CASSSGQKPETQYF. V usage is TRBV7-2 and J usage is TRBJ2-5, with unresolved D. Trimming stripped 4 bases from V and 5 bases from J, with 14 bases between. CDR1 is SGHTA and CDR2 is FQGNSA in the germline V gene. This CDR3 comprises 14 residues.

Comment on this clone: This specimen includes other DNA sequences encoding the same CDR3. The V call is TRBV19, the J call TRBJ1-1; 8 nucleotides match TRBD1. With V trimmed by 5 bases and J by 1 base, 3 bases remained unmatched. CDR1 and CDR2 from the germline V gene are LNHDA and SQIVND (reference sequence). The length of the CDR3 is 14 residues. The CDR3 region has the DNA TGTGCCAGTAGTCTTGGACAGGGGAACACTGAAGCTTTCTTT. It yields the protein CASSLGQGNTEAFF.